One and the same sample provided the 25 T cell receptor beta chains below, sequenced in a study of a mutant IDH1 vaccine in newly diagnosed glioma. No antigens are known for them. This sample's time point: week 23, last vaccination. One vaccine dose held 300 ug of mutant IDH1 20-mer peptide and came with topical imiquimod. TCRdb keeps only in-frame clones here, not all; method: immunoSEQ multiplex PCR. The table lists some 30,000 clones, around 89% of them singletons. The material was PBMCs, obtained from a glioma patient whose treatment included an IDH1 peptide vaccine. These TCRs come from a man between 40 and 49 years old with glioma.

This clone was picked up a small number of times. The gene calls are TRBV19 and TRBJ2-3, with 8 bases that match TRBD2. This CDR3 region has 16 residues. The trim removed 6 bases at V and 1 base at J, leaving 9 bases unmatched. Germline CDR1 is LNHDA and CDR2 is SQIVND (reference sequence). CDR3 coding DNA: TGTGCCAGTAGCGTCGGGGGTAGCGGGGGCACAGATACGCAGTATTTT. Residues: CASSVGGSGGTDTQYF.

V is TRBV19 and J is TRBJ1-1; D ambiguous. Between the trimmed V and J ends, which lost 5 bases and 6 bases, there was a span of 13 bases. The CDR3 has 13 residues. Germline lookup yields CDR1 LNHDA and CDR2 SQIVND (reference sequence). Here the CDR3 reads CASSPGSRAEAFF. CDR3 in DNA: TGTGCCAGTAGTCCGGGGAGCCGGGCTGAAGCTTTCTTT.

This clone was picked up one time. This chain connects TRBV7-2 to TRBJ2-1; 11 nucleotides line up with TRBD2. Germline assignment: CDR1 SGHTA and CDR2 FQGNSA. Trimming at V came to 2 bases and at J to 8 bases, leaving 5 bases not matched to a gene. The CDR3 is 15 amino acids. In nucleotides, the CDR3 is TGTGCCAGCAGCTTATTCCTAGCGGGAGGATATGAGCAGTTCTTC. This sequence encodes CASSLFLAGGYEQFF.

In its sample, this clone was seen a few times. The chain links TRBV5-6 to TRBJ1-2, with D unresolved. The CDR3 has 15 amino acids. Per the germline V gene, CDR1 is SGHDT and CDR2 is YYEEEE. V was clipped by 0 bases and J by 1 base, with 10 bases between them. The CDR3 protein is CASSLGRYGNYGYTF. Here the CDR3 DNA reads TGTGCCAGCAGCTTGGGCCGCTACGGTAACTATGGCTACACCTTC.

V and J are TRBV6-6 and TRBJ2-1; D tentatively fits TRBD1 or TRBD2 (6 bases each). The CDR3 contains 13 residues. The germline gives CDR1 MNHNY, CDR2 SVGAGI (reference sequence). Trimming stripped 6 bases from V and 9 bases from J, with 15 bases between. In nucleotides, the CDR3 is TGTGCCAGCAGGGGGTTAGGGGGGACTGAGCAGTTCTTC. Protein sequence: CASRGLGGTEQFF.

In DNA, the CDR3 is TGTGCCAGCAGTTATACAGGGGAAAGTCAGCCCCAGCATTTT. This sequence encodes CASSYTGESQPQHF. The chain carries TRBV28 and TRBJ1-5; 7 nucleotides agree with TRBD1. This CDR3 region has 14 residues. V gave up 4 bases and J gave up 6 bases; unmatched junction bases: 6. Germline CDR1 and CDR2: MDHEN and SYDVKM.

Only one count was recorded for this clone. V gene TRBV15 combines with J gene TRBJ2-5; tentative D call: TRBD2 (6 bases). CDR3 length: 15 amino acids. Trimming pared 0 bases from V and 3 bases from J, leaving 11 bases between. Germline CDR1 and CDR2: LNHNV and YYDKDF (reference sequence). The CDR3 DNA is TGTGCCACCAGCAGAGATCGAGGAGGGGAAGAGACCCAGTACTTC. This encodes CATSRDRGGEETQYF. The entire variable domain, with the rest obtained from reference TRBV15 and TRBJ2-5, is as follows: DAMVIQNPRYQVTQFGKPVTLSCSQTLNHNVMYWYQQKSSQAPKLLFHYYDKDFNNEADTPDNFQSRRPNTSFCFLDIRSPGLGDTAMYLCATSRDRGGEETQYFGPGTRLLVL.

The chain joins TRBV19 to TRBJ2-7; D might be TRBD2 (7 bases). The germline V and J ends were trimmed by 3 bases and 3 bases, with 18 bases remaining between them. The CDR3 is 16 amino acids. Germline CDR1 and CDR2: LNHDA and SQIVND (reference sequence). This chain's CDR3 is CASSMRPGGYYYEQYF. The CDR3 DNA sequence: TGTGCCAGTAGTATGCGACCGGGGGGCTATTACTACGAGCAGTACTTC.

This clone was seen once. The rearrangement joins TRBV28 to TRBJ2-5; TRBD2 is a possible D gene (5 bases). Trimming shortened V by 5 bases and J by 2 bases, and 15 bases separated the two germline ends. CDR1 is MDHEN, CDR2 SYDVKM, per germline. This CDR3 spans 15 amino acids. As DNA, the CDR3 is TGTGCCAGCAGTCCGCTAACCGGGGAACAAGAGACCCAGTACTTC. This codes for CASSPLTGEQETQYF.

The rearrangement links TRBV6-6 to TRBJ2-7; 9 bases match TRBD1. The length of the CDR3 is 13 residues. V gave up 6 bases and J gave up 3 bases; unmatched junction bases: 3. CDR1 is MNHNY, CDR2 SVGAGI, per germline (reference sequence). The CDR3 protein is CASRPGQGYEQYF. The CDR3, as DNA: TGTGCCAGCAGGCCGGGACAGGGCTACGAGCAGTACTTC.

V is TRBV4-2 and J is TRBJ1-6; 7 bases map to TRBD1. CDR1 is LGHNA and CDR2 is YNFKEQ in the germline V gene. The V segment lost 0 bases and the J segment 7 bases; nucleotides outside the gene matches: 3. CDR3 length: 15 amino acids. The CDR3 sequence: CASSQDPGQNSPLHF. The CDR3 nucleotides are TGTGCCAGCAGCCAAGACCCGGGACAGAATTCACCCCTCCACTTT.

V gene TRBV7-2 combines with J gene TRBJ2-5; the D gene is possibly TRBD1 (6 bases). Trimming left V 5 bases short and J 2 bases short, with 15 bases between. CDR1 and CDR2 from the germline V gene are SGHTA and FQGNSA. The CDR3 spans 15 residues. CDR3 sequence (DNA): TGTGCCAGCAGCCAAAGCCGGACAGAACAAGAGACCCAGTACTTC. It encodes CASSQSRTEQETQYF. Supplemented by reference TRBV7-2 and TRBJ2-5, the full variable domain reads GAGVSQSPSNKVTEKGKDVELRCDPISGHTALYWYRQSLGQGLEFLIYFQGNSAPDKSGLPSDRFSAERTGGSVSTLTIQRTQQEDSAVYLCASSQSRTEQETQYFGPGTRLLVL.

The rearrangement uses TRBV7-8 and TRBJ2-7; the match to TRBD2 covers 9 bases. The junction had 10 bases not matched to a gene; V was cut back by 1 base and J by 3 bases. Germline V CDR1 and CDR2: SGHVS, FQNEAQ. This CDR3 is built from 17 residues. CDR3 loop: CASSLERQLAGLYEQYF. The CDR3 DNA reads as TGTGCCAGCAGCTTAGAGAGGCAGCTAGCGGGACTCTACGAGCAGTACTTC.

The rearrangement links TRBV2 to TRBJ2-7; D is perhaps TRBD1 (5 bases). The CDR3 is 13 residues long. Germline values: CDR1 SNHLY, CDR2 FYNNEI. The germline V and J ends were trimmed by 6 bases and 0 bases, with 9 bases remaining between them. The CDR3 DNA reads TGTGCCAGCAGCTGGGGCGCCTCCTACGAGCAGTACTTC. Residues: CASSWGASYEQYF.

The chain links TRBV6-6 to TRBJ2-5; D call uncertain. Trimming took 0 bases from V and 4 from J, leaving 9 bases between them. Germline lookup yields CDR1 MNHNY and CDR2 SVGAGI (reference sequence). CDR3 length: 14 residues. CDR3 sequence reads: CASSYSSGSETQYF. The DNA of the CDR3 is TGTGCCAGCAGTTACTCGTCAGGTTCAGAGACCCAGTACTTC.

This clone has a handful of counts. This chain connects TRBV5-4 to TRBJ1-6; D gene unclear. Trimming removed 4 bases at V and 7 bases at J, with 18 bases between. There are 16 residues in the CDR3. CDR1 and CDR2 (germline): SGHNT, YYREEE (reference sequence). CDR3 bases: TGTGCCAGCAGCATGGGCGGGGTCGGCCCGAATTCACCCCTCCACTTT. Residues: CASSMGGVGPNSPLHF.

J is TRBJ2-5 and V is TRBV7-2, with D possibly TRBD1 on 6 matching bases. V dropped 5 bases and J dropped 0 bases, with 13 bases sitting between them. Looked up from germline, CDR1 is SGHTA and CDR2 is FQGNSA. The CDR3 has 15 amino acids. CDR3: CASSPQTGNQETQYF. The CDR3 coding sequence is TGTGCCAGCAGCCCGCAAACAGGGAACCAAGAGACCCAGTACTTC.

V gene TRBV6-4 combines with J gene TRBJ1-5, with 7 nucleotides matching TRBD1. The V segment lost 7 bases and the J segment 3 bases; nucleotides outside the gene matches: 9. The length of the CDR3 is 15 residues. The germline V gene has CDR1 MRHNA and CDR2 SNTAGT. CDR3 protein: CASKQSGTDNQPQHF. The DNA for the CDR3 is TGTGCCAGCAAACAATCCGGGACAGACAATCAGCCCCAGCATTTT.

In its sample, this clone is medium-sized. The rearrangement joins TRBV6-1 to TRBJ2-7; TRBD2 might be the D (6 bases). CDR3 length: 15 amino acids. Trimming removed 1 base at V and 2 bases at J, with 12 bases between. Per the germline V gene, CDR1 is MNHNS and CDR2 is SASEGT. The CDR3: CASSEGASVTYEQYF. In DNA form, the CDR3 reads TGTGCCAGCAGTGAAGGGGCTAGCGTTACCTACGAGCAGTACTTC.

V is TRBV7-2 and J is TRBJ2-7, with TRBD2 matching over 9 bases. The V and J ends lost 0 bases and 3 bases, in that order; junction bases with no gene match: 3. This CDR3 has 15 residues. Germline CDR1 reads SGHTA; CDR2 reads FQGNSA. The DNA for the CDR3 is TGTGCCAGCAGCTTAGCAGGACTAGCGAGCTACGAGCAGTACTTC. It encodes CASSLAGLASYEQYF.

V usage is TRBV29-1 and J usage is TRBJ1-2, with D maybe TRBD1 (5 bases). Trimming stripped 8 bases from V and 4 bases from J, with 14 bases between. The CDR3 extends over 12 amino acids. From germline, CDR1 is SQVTM and CDR2 ANQGSEA. For the CDR3, the DNA is TGCAGCACCGACGGGGGGGGCTATGGCTACACCTTC. It encodes CSTDGGGYGYTF.

The rearrangement uses TRBV2 and TRBJ2-7; maybe TRBD2 (5 bases). The CDR3 spans 14 residues. Germline V gives CDR1 SNHLY, CDR2 FYNNEI. The V end was cut by 4 bases, the J end by 3 bases, with 13 bases between. The CDR3, as DNA: TGTGCCAGCAGTGCATTGGACTCCGGCTACGAGCAGTACTTC. Residues: CASSALDSGYEQYF.

The chain carries TRBV7-2 and TRBJ1-2, with D possibly TRBD1 on 6 matching bases. The CDR3 extends over 15 amino acids. Germline V gene lookup returns CDR1 SGHTA and CDR2 FQGNSA. Trimming stripped 4 bases from V and 8 bases from J, with 20 bases between. The CDR3, as DNA: TGTGCCAGCAGCTCCCCTGTGGGTGGGGGGGCCGGCTACACCTTC. Its protein is CASSSPVGGGAGYTF.

The J gene is TRBJ1-6, the V gene TRBV5-1; 7 bases line up with TRBD1. The CDR3 spans 15 residues. With V trimmed by 0 bases and J by 5 bases, 2 bases remained unmatched. Germline CDR1 and CDR2: SGHRS and YFSETQ. CDR3 residues: CASSLGQGDNSPLHF. For the CDR3, the DNA is TGCGCCAGCAGCTTGGGACAGGGAGATAATTCACCCCTCCACTTT.

On this clone: The sample carries other DNA sequences with the same CDR3. This chain uses TRBV14 with TRBJ2-5, with a tentative D call TRBD2 (6 bases). Trimming stripped 4 bases from V and 5 bases from J, with 20 bases between. Germline V CDR1 and CDR2: SGHDN, FVKESK. The CDR3 consists of 16 residues. CDR3 protein: CASSPKGLKKEETQYF. The CDR3 nucleotides are TGTGCCAGCAGCCCGAAGGGACTGAAAAAAGAGGAGACCCAGTACTTC. Together with reference TRBV14 and TRBJ2-5, the CDR3 gives the full variable domain: EAGVTQFPSHSVIEKGQTVTLRCDPISGHDNLYWYRRVMGKEIKFLLHFVKESKQDESGMPNNRFLAERTGGTYSTLKVQPAELEDSGVYFCASSPKGLKKEETQYFGPGTRLLVL.